This record covers a single T cell receptor (beta chain). No cognate antigen has been identified for it. No qualities accompany the bases; no much larger clone lies one base away. Trimming costs V 3 bases and J 3 bases, and their ends lie 15 bases apart. Measured from the cysteine to the phenylalanine, the CDR3 is 17 residues long. Just CDR3 DNA is preserved here, 51 bases in frame from base 1. The germline V gene specifies MDHEN as CDR1 and SYDVKM as CDR2. TCRdb shows the sequencer as Illumina HiSeq 1500. TCRdb trimmed the raw reads at Q25, called clones with MiXCR and kept productive beta chains. Every entry covers one CDR3 protein and lists the most common genes and DNA from its rows. In this sample the table shows approximately 910,000 distinct CDR3 sequences, around 30% of which occur a single time. Jointly, the top ten make up over 11% of the sample. The meaning of the sample's treatment or condition label: in vitro stimulation with specific CMV peptide epitopes to enrich CMV-specific T cells.

This sample was included in a study of T cell repertoires in cytomegalovirus infection (dated by TCRdb to between 2019 and 2020). As for the study more broadly: Recently identified HLA-C-restricted CMV epitopes, whose presentation resists viral immunomodulation, were targeted by peptide stimulations together with well-studied HLA-B-restricted epitopes. Donor HLA type was relevant to the analysis, as public TCR beta signatures indicated carriage of CMV infection together with the matching HLA type.

General study outcomes and caveats: In both this cohort and an independent cohort of several hundred donors, the cumulative frequency of public TCR beta family members distinguished carriers of CMV infection plus the relevant HLA type. The ex vivo response was dominated by HLA-C-restricted CMV-specific TCR beta clonotypes, which also provided the single most frequent clonotype in two of eight donors.

This TCR was sampled from a human donor in good health (CMV status not recorded). Some clones in this sample may be carry-over from other donors' samples. The receptor chain draws on TRBV28 and TRBJ1-6, with TRBD1 tentatively as D gene (6 bases match). Sequencing used cultured CD8+ T cells from PBMCs, obtained from culture after CMV antigen stimulation. The CDR3 protein is CASSFGPGVGYNSPLHF. The bases read TGTGCCAGCAGTTTCGGACCAGGGGTAGGCTATAATTCACCCCTCCACTTT.